A selection of T cell receptor beta chains follows, all from one sample in a study of cytomegalovirus exposure and HLA in healthy donors. Sequenced by immunoSEQ multiplex PCR; TCRdb stores in-frame clones only, minus some. This sample yields approximately 51,000 clones, of which around 68% are seen a single time; roughly 6.3% belongs to the top ten. Sequenced sample: PBMCs. The receptor set was obtained from a man under 40 in good health and CMV-seronegative. CDR3s include the opening cysteine and the closing phenylalanine or tryptophan. A D gene is named only where the DNA matches it firmly. For some rows the clone size is stated as once, few or many, or as a class when expanded; others skip it.

abundance | j_gene | d_gene | v_gene | CDR3nt | CDR3aa
- | TRBJ1-3 | - | TRBV5-1 | TGCGCCAGCAACCTAGGACAAGCCGGAAACACCATATATTTT | CASNLGQAGNTIYF
- | TRBJ1-3 | - | TRBV19 | TGTTCCGTTGGGGCGGCTGGAAACACCATATATTTT | CSVGAAGNTIYF
- | TRBJ2-5 | - | TRBV6-5 | TGTGCCAGCAGTTATGGACACCGAGAGACCCAGTACTTC | CASSYGHRETQYF
- | TRBJ1-3 | TRBD1 | TRBV30 | TGTGCCTGGAGTCCGAGACAGGGGAAGGCTGGAAACACCATATATTTT | CAWSPRQGKAGNTIYF
- | TRBJ2-7 | - | TRBV11-1 | TGTGCCAGCAGCTCTAACTACGAGCAGTACTTC | CASSSNYEQYF
- | TRBJ2-5 | TRBD1 | TRBV6-6 | TGTGCCAGCAGTTACTTATACAGGGGGGAAGAGACCCAGTACTTC | CASSYLYRGEETQYF
- | TRBJ2-3 | TRBD1 | TRBV6-5 | TGTGCCAGCAGACAGGGGAGTAGGGATACGCAGTATTTT | CASRQGSRDTQYF
- | TRBJ2-2 | - | TRBV28 | TGTGCCAGCAGTTCCACAAACGGGGTGTTTGGCGGGGAGCTGTTTTTT | CASSSTNGVFGGELFF
- | TRBJ1-1 | TRBD1 | TRBV11-2 | TGTGCCAGCAGCCTGAGGTGGGGACAGACGAGGACTGAAGCTTTCTTT | CASSLRWGQTRTEAFF
few | TRBJ1-5 | - | TRBV30 | TGTGCCTCAGCGGGACAAGGATACAATCAGCCCCAGCATTTT | CASAGQGYNQPQHF
- | TRBJ2-5 | - | TRBV30 | TGTGCCTGGACCGGGAATAGACCAGAGACCCAGTACTTC | CAWTGNRPETQYF
- | TRBJ1-5 | - | TRBV2 | TGTGCCAGCAGTGGTCAAGGTCGGGAAAATCAGCCCCAGCATTTT | CASSGQGRENQPQHF
few | TRBJ2-1 | TRBD2 | TRBV7-9 | TGTGCCAGCAGTTTCACGAGCGGGAGAGGAAATGAGCAGTTCTTC | CASSFTSGRGNEQFF
- | TRBJ1-4 | - | TRBV2 | TGTGCCACCAGACAGGCGACTAATGAAAAACTGTTTTTT | CATRQATNEKLFF
- | TRBJ1-3 | TRBD1 | TRBV11-2 | TGTGCCAGCAGCTCCCGACAGGGAAATACTGGAAACACCATATATTTT | CASSSRQGNTGNTIYF
- | TRBJ2-1 | - | TRBV7-9 | TGTGCCAGCAGCTTAGGGAGCGGGCAGGTCTACAATGAGCAGTTCTTC | CASSLGSGQVYNEQFF
- | TRBJ2-7 | TRBD2 | TRBV2 | TGTGCCAGCAGTGAGGGGACTAGCGGTTACGAGCAGTACTTC | CASSEGTSGYEQYF
- | TRBJ2-7 | - | TRBV5-6 | TGTGCCAGCAGCTATCAGGGCCTCAACGAGCAGTACTTC | CASSYQGLNEQYF
- | TRBJ2-7 | - | TRBV5-6 | TGTGCCAGCAGCTTGGCGATAACTACAGGGTACCAGTACTTC | CASSLAITTGYQYF
- | TRBJ2-5 | - | TRBV2 | TGTGCCAGCAGCTACCAAGAGACCCAGTACTTC | CASSYQETQYF
- | TRBJ2-5 | - | TRBV11-1 | TGTGCCAGCAGCTCCCAAACTAGTTACCCAGAGACCCAGTACTTC | CASSSQTSYPETQYF
- | TRBJ1-5 | TRBD1 | TRBV27 | TGTGCCAGCATCAGAACCGGGACAGGTGCATATAGCAATCAGCCCCAGCATTTT | CASIRTGTGAYSNQPQHF